The 18 T cell receptor beta chains below come from one sample, sequenced in a study of T-cell reconstitution after alpha-beta-depleted transplantation in children. A TCRbeta library incorporating unique molecular identifiers was prepared. MiXCR, run by TCRdb on the PCR reads, gives a single entry per CDR3 protein. The profile shows a few hundred thousand distinct CDR3 sequences, roughly an eighth of them singletons. The specimen comprised PBMCs from the stem cell graft donor, sampled from the stem cell graft. Receptors were obtained from a human donor who donated a stem cell graft to a child with combined immunodeficiency.

The genes are TRBV18 and TRBJ1-2; the D gene is possibly TRBD1 (6 bases). The V end was cut by 3 bases, the J end by 8 bases, with 13 bases between. CDR1 KGHSH and CDR2 LQKENI come from the germline V gene. The CDR3 runs to 13 residues. The CDR3 sequence: CASSPPGQIGYTF. The CDR3 DNA follows: TGTGCCAGCTCACCGCCTGGACAGATCGGCTACACCTTC.

The chain links TRBV12-3 or TRBV12-4 to TRBJ2-3; 9 nucleotides agree with TRBD2. V trimming: 3 bases; J trimming: 2 bases; junction bases outside the gene matches: 6. The CDR3 sequence is 16 residues long. The CDR3 DNA reads as TGTGCCAGCAGTTTGAGTAGCGGGGGACCCACAGATACGCAGTATTTT. This translates into CASSLSSGGPTDTQYF.

The genes are TRBV29-1 and TRBJ2-2, with TRBD2 identical over 7 bases. Germline CDR1 and CDR2: SQVTM and ANQGSEA. The ends lost 7 bases at V and 3 bases at J; junction bases unmatched: 8. CDR3 size: 14 residues. The CDR3 protein is CSAGTNPYTGELFF. The CDR3 bases are TGCAGCGCCGGGACTAATCCTTACACCGGGGAGCTGTTTTTT.

In its sample, this clonotype was seen many times. This chain links TRBV10-3 with TRBJ1-6; the D gene is possibly TRBD1 (5 bases). Looked up from germline, CDR1 is ENHRY and CDR2 is SYGVKD. CDR3 length: 15 residues. Deletions cut 1 base from V and 4 bases from J, with 8 bases between. The CDR3: CAISELDSYNSPLHF. CDR3 coding DNA: TGTGCCATCAGTGAGTTAGACAGTTATAATTCACCCCTCCACTTT.

There are a few counts of this clonotype. This chain connects TRBV20-1 to TRBJ2-7; TRBD2 is a possible D gene (6 bases). Germline V gene data show CDR1 as DFQATT and CDR2 as SNEGSKA (reference sequence). The CDR3 covers 13 residues. V lost 3 bases and J 2 bases, leaving 11 bases between the germline ends. The CDR3 loop reads CSASGGDAYEQYF. The CDR3, as DNA: TGCAGTGCTAGCGGCGGGGACGCCTACGAGCAGTACTTC.

The CDR3: CASSYRGQGDEQYF. The CDR3 DNA sequence: TGTGCCAGCAGTTACCGGGGGCAGGGGGACGAGCAGTACTTC. The rearrangement links TRBV6-5 to TRBJ2-7, with TRBD1 as a possible D gene (7 bases). Germline CDR1 MNHEY, CDR2 SVGAGI. The V end lost 2 bases, the J end lost 5 bases, and 13 bases lay between the germline ends. The CDR3 is made up of 14 amino acids.

This clonotype was observed a handful of times. This chain joins TRBV6-2 or TRBV6-3 and TRBJ2-1, with TRBD2 matching over 7 bases. The germline gives CDR1 MNHEY, CDR2 SVGEGT. The J segment lost 4 bases and the V segment lost 2 bases, leaving 8 bases of the junction unmatched. The CDR3 length is 16 residues. CDR3 DNA: TGTGCCAGCAGTTACGGGGCCAGCGGGGATTACAATGAGCAGTTCTTC. Encoded protein: CASSYGASGDYNEQFF.

This clonotype was counted only a few times. The rearrangement links TRBV12-3 or TRBV12-4 to TRBJ2-1; 9 bases fit TRBD2. V shed 3 bases and J 4 bases; nucleotides not matched to a gene: 16. CDR3 length: 19 residues. The CDR3 is CASSFTPVIGGRVYNEQFF. CDR3 nucleotide sequence: TGTGCCAGCAGTTTTACCCCCGTTATTGGCGGGAGGGTTTACAATGAGCAGTTCTTC.

To note about this clonotype: The junction shows a germline mismatch at one end, possibly a read error. The chain is built from TRBV6-2 or TRBV6-3 and TRBJ1-5; D perhaps matches TRBD1 (5 bases). The germline V gene has CDR1 MNHEY and CDR2 SVGEGT. The CDR3 runs 15 residues. The CDR3 DNA reads TGTGCCAGCAATCCCGGGGCACCGGCGGGCCAGCCCGAGCATTTT. This translates into CASNPGAPAGQPEHF.

This clonotype has a handful of counts. In DNA form, the CDR3 reads TGCAGCGTTGAAGACGGGACTAGCGGAGACAATGAGCAGTTCTTC. It specifies CSVEDGTSGDNEQFF. The genes are TRBV29-1 and TRBJ2-1; 11 bases line up with TRBD2. The CDR3 covers 15 residues. Germline V gives CDR1 SQVTM, CDR2 ANQGSEA. V was pared by 0 bases and J by 5 bases, with 3 bases of the junction left unmatched.

This chain joins TRBV27 and TRBJ2-3; D not resolved. The CDR3 has 13 amino acids. The germline gives CDR1 MNHEY, CDR2 SMNVEV (reference sequence). V shed 4 bases and J shed 4 bases, with 9 bases lying between them. The chain's CDR3 is CASSWSRADTQYF. The DNA of the CDR3 is TGTGCCAGCAGTTGGAGTAGGGCAGATACGCAGTATTTT.

V gene TRBV20-1 combines with J gene TRBJ2-1; the D call may be TRBD1 or TRBD2 (5 bases each). V lost 3 bases, J lost 4 bases, and 16 bases lay in between. Germline V lookup: CDR1 DFQATT, CDR2 SNEGSKA (reference sequence). The CDR3 spans 15 residues. The CDR3 DNA is TGCAGTGCTAGCCGGGCCGGGGCACCTTACAATGAGCAGTTCTTC. This sequence encodes CSASRAGAPYNEQFF.

The V call is TRBV10-3, the J call TRBJ2-1; D is unresolved. The CDR3 totals 13 residues. Germline V CDR1 and CDR2: ENHRY, SYGVKD. The V and J ends lost 6 bases and 9 bases respectively, with 15 bases between them. CDR3: CAIRNSDEGEQFF. In DNA, the CDR3 is TGTGCCATCAGAAACTCCGATGAAGGTGAGCAGTTCTTC.

This clonotype has only a few counts. The gene calls are TRBV7-9 and TRBJ1-4; D uncertain. CDR1 and CDR2 from the germline V gene are SEHNR and FQNEAQ (reference sequence). Trimming took 5 bases from V and 5 from J, leaving 21 bases between them. The CDR3 is 17 amino acids. In DNA form, the CDR3 reads TGTGCCAGCAGCCCGTATGGGATGGGCAGAAGGAATGAAAAACTGTTTTTT. Residues: CASSPYGMGRRNEKLFF.

The rearrangement links TRBV29-1 to TRBJ1-1; TRBD1 matches at 10 bases. Germline values: CDR1 SQVTM, CDR2 ANQGSEA. This CDR3 is 14 amino acids long. Trimming at V came to 7 bases and at J to 0 bases, leaving 5 bases not matched to a gene. The CDR3: CSAETGGMNTEAFF. The CDR3 DNA reads TGCAGCGCTGAGACAGGGGGCATGAACACTGAAGCTTTCTTT.

J is TRBJ2-4 and V is TRBV30; weak D call: TRBD1 (7 bases). Germline V gives CDR1 GTSNPN, CDR2 SVGIG (reference sequence). This CDR3 spans 14 amino acids. V lost 4 bases and J lost 7, with 17 bases in between. CDR3 sequence (DNA): TGTGCCTGGAACCGAGGACCAGGGGGGAACATTCAGTACTTC. It codes for CAWNRGPGGNIQYF.

This clonotype was observed many times. The DNA of the CDR3 is TGCAGCGTTGACCGCGGGGGGTTAGCCGGGGAGCTGTTTTTT. Translated: CSVDRGGLAGELFF. The chain uses TRBV29-1 and TRBJ2-2; the match to TRBD2 covers 8 bases. The V segment lost 3 bases and the J segment 6 bases; nucleotides outside the gene matches: 6. CDR1 SQVTM and CDR2 ANQGSEA come from the germline V gene. The CDR3 runs 14 residues.

Here the CDR3 reads CSVLLYLLSTDTQYF. CDR3 bases: TGCAGCGTGCTTCTATACCTTCTTAGCACAGATACGCAGTATTTT. The chain joins TRBV29-1 to TRBJ2-3; D call uncertain. The CDR3 sequence is 15 residues long. Per germline, CDR1 SQVTM and CDR2 ANQGSEA. V dropped 6 bases and J dropped 0 bases, with 16 bases sitting between them.